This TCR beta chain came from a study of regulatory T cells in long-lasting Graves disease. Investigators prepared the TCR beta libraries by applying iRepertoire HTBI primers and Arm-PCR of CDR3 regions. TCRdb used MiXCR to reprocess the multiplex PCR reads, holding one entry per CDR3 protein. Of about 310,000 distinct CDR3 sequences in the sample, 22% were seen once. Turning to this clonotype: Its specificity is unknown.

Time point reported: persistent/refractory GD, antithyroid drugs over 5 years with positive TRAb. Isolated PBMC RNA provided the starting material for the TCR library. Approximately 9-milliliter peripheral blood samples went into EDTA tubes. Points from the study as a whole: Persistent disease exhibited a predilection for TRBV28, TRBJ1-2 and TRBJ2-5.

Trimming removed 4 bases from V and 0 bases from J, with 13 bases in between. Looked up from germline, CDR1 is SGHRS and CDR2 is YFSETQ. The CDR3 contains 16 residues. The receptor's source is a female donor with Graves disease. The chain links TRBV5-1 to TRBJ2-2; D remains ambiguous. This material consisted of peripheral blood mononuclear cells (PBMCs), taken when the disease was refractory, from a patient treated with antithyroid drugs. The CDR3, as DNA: TGCGCCAGCAGCCCCTCCCCCCCCCCGAACACCGGGGAGCTGTTTTTT. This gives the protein CASSPSPPPNTGELFF.